These T cell receptor beta chains were read from a single sample in a study of blood T cell repertoires in COVID-19. Sequencing was performed with immunoSEQ multiplex PCR; in TCRdb, only in-frame clones are kept and a portion is missing. The data show roughly 260,000 clones, approximately 91% seen once. The material sequenced was peripheral blood. These receptors came from a woman aged 25-40 years with COVID-19, enrolled during active disease. Both conserved end residues are part of each CDR3. Each record gives: clone size, V gene, J gene, CDR3 protein. The size entry is marked missing in some rows and otherwise reads once, few, many or a size class.

size: NA; V: TRBV2; J: TRBJ2-7; CDR3: CASSLGTGRWQYF
size: NA; V: TRBV7-2; J: TRBJ1-6; CDR3: CASNIQGARYNSPLHF
size: NA; V: TRBV5-1; J: TRBJ1-6; CDR3: CASNGGNYNSPLHF
size: NA; V: TRBV5-1; J: TRBJ1-3; CDR3: CASSYALQGASGNTIYF
size: NA; V: TRBV12-3/TRBV12-4; J: TRBJ2-1; CDR3: CASSPTGSEQFF
size: NA; V: TRBV5-1; J: TRBJ2-7; CDR3: CASKVMQGGNHEQYF
size: NA; V: TRBV5-1; J: TRBJ2-5; CDR3: CASSPGLGPTQYF
size: NA; V: TRBV7-2; J: TRBJ2-5; CDR3: CASSRNPGVETQYF
size: NA; V: TRBV27; J: TRBJ1-6; CDR3: CASSRRDRGGSPLHF
size: once; V: TRBV6-5; J: TRBJ2-7; CDR3: CASSQVSYEQYF
size: NA; V: TRBV18; J: TRBJ1-5; CDR3: CASSPGGDQPQHF
size: NA; V: TRBV6-6; J: TRBJ1-2; CDR3: CASSYSPGELDGYTF
size: NA; V: TRBV6-5; J: TRBJ1-5; CDR3: CASTEDRGSNQPQHF
size: NA; V: TRBV4-1; J: TRBJ2-7; CDR3: CASSQEGTGRYEQYF
size: NA; V: TRBV5-1; J: TRBJ1-1; CDR3: CASSLRGLGSGNTEAFF
size: once; V: TRBV4-3; J: TRBJ2-6; CDR3: CASSQDRGSGANVLTF